This TCR beta chain was sequenced for a study of blood T cell repertoires in COVID-19. Germline loops: CDR1 SNHLY, CDR2 FYNNEI. The germline V and J ends were trimmed by 3 bases and 8 bases, with 13 bases remaining between them. The CDR3 length is 13 residues. Some clones are missing from TCRdb's copy, which holds only in-frame ones; the method was immunoSEQ multiplex PCR. The sample has about 190,000 clones, 70% to 90% seen once. This clonotype was sampled from a middle-aged woman who had recovered from COVID-19. The sample consisted of peripheral blood. This chain joins TRBV2 and TRBJ1-2, with D unresolved. The CDR3 DNA is TGTGCCAGCAGTGACCCGGATACTAAGGGCTACACCTTC. It translates to CASSDPDTKGYTF.